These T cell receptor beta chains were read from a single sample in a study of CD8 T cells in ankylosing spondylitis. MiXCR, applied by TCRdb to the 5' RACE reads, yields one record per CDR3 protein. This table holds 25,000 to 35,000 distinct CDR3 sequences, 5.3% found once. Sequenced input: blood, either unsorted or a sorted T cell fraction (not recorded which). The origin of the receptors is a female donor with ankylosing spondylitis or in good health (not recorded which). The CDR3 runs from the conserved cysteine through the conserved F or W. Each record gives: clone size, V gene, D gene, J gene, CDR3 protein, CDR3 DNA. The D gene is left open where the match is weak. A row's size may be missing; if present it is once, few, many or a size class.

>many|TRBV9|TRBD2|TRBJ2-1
CASSTLAGDFNEQFF
TGTGCCAGCAGCACACTAGCGGGAGACTTTAATGAGCAGTTCTTC
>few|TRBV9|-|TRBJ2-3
CASSVVMSSFDTQYF
TGTGCCAGCAGCGTAGTGATGTCAAGCTTCGATACGCAGTATTTT
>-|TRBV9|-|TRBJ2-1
CASSVDGSREQFF
TGTGCCAGCAGCGTAGACGGTTCCCGTGAGCAGTTCTTC
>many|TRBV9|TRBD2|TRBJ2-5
CASSVDRSGGGETQYF
TGTGCCAGCAGCGTAGATCGTAGCGGGGGAGGAGAGACCCAGTACTTC
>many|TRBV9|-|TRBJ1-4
CASSVSASRNEKLFF
TGTGCCAGCAGCGTATCCGCCAGCAGAAATGAAAAACTGTTTTTT
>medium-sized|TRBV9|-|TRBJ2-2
CASSPPPGELFF
TGTGCCAGCAGCCCCCCCCCCGGGGAGCTGTTTTTT
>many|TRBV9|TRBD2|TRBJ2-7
CASSISGTNSEQYF
TGTGCCAGCAGCATTAGCGGGACAAATTCCGAGCAGTACTTC
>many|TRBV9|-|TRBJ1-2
CASSAHRDPSYGYTF
TGTGCCAGCAGCGCTCACAGGGACCCAAGCTATGGCTACACCTTC
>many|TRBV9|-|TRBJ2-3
CASSVGGRTDTQYF
TGTGCCAGCAGCGTGGGGGGGCGCACAGATACGCAGTATTTT
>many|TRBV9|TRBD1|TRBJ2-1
CASSMRGQSYNEQFF
TGTGCCAGCAGCATGAGGGGGCAATCCTACAATGAGCAGTTCTTC
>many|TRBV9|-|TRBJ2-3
CASSPFGPSTDTQYF
TGTGCCAGCAGCCCGTTCGGTCCCAGCACAGATACGCAGTATTTT
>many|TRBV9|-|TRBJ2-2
CASSVDGAANTGELFF
TGTGCCAGCAGCGTAGATGGGGCCGCGAACACCGGGGAGCTGTTTTTT
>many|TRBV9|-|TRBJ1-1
CASSVNRGTEAFF
TGTGCCAGCAGCGTCAACCGCGGCACTGAAGCTTTCTTT
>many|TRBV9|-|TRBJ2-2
CASSAQRSNTGELFF
TGTGCCAGCAGCGCCCAGCGTTCGAACACCGGGGAGCTGTTTTTT